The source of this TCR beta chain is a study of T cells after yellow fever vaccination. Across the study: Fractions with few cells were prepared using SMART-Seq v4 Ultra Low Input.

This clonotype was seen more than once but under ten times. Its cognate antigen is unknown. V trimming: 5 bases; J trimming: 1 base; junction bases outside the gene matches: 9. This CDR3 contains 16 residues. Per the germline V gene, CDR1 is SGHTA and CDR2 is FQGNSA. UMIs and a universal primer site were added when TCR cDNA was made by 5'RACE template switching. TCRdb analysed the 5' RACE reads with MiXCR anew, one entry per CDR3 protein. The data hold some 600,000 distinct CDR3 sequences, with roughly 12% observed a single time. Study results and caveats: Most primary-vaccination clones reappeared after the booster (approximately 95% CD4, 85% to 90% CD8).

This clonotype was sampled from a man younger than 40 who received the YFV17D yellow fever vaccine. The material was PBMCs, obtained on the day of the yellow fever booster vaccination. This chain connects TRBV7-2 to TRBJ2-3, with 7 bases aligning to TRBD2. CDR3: CASSLIASGGTDTQYF. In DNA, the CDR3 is TGTGCCAGCAGCCTCATCGCTAGCGGAGGCACAGATACGCAGTATTTT. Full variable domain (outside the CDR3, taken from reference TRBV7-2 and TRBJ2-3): GAGVSQSPSNKVTEKGKDVELRCDPISGHTALYWYRQSLGQGLEFLIYFQGNSAPDKSGLPSDRFSAERTGGSVSTLTIQRTQQEDSAVYLCASSLIASGGTDTQYFGPGTRLTVL.